A single sample gave rise to the 10 T cell receptor beta chains below, sequenced in a study of blood T cell repertoires in COVID-19. The data were produced by immunoSEQ multiplex PCR, yet TCRdb's version contains in-frame clones alone and is incomplete. This sample carries a few hundred thousand clones, approximately 88% of them seen once, and the ten largest clones take more than 6.5%. Material for sequencing was peripheral blood. These receptors originate from a woman under 40 who had recovered from COVID-19.

This rearrangement joins TRBV7-3 to TRBJ2-1; 12 nucleotides line up with TRBD2. V trimming: 5 bases; J trimming: 5 bases; junction bases outside the gene matches: 7. Germline V CDR1 and CDR2: SGHTA, FQGTGA. The CDR3 extends over 16 amino acids. This CDR3 reads CASSTELAGGHNEQFF. CDR3 sequence (DNA): TGTGCCAGCAGCACCGAACTAGCGGGGGGACACAATGAGCAGTTCTTC.

This clone showed up just a few times. The chain recombines TRBV27 with TRBJ2-1, with a weak D call TRBD1 (5 bases). The CDR3 totals 14 residues. The ends were cut back, 8 bases at V and 3 bases at J, with 14 bases in the middle. Germline CDR1 MNHEY, CDR2 SMNVEV (reference sequence). DNA for the CDR3: TGTGCCAGCGGGGCCTTTTCCCTCTACAATGAGCAGTTCTTC. This codes for CASGAFSLYNEQFF.

The rearrangement uses TRBV4-3 and TRBJ1-6, with D unclear. The CDR3 spans 16 residues. V lost 1 base to trimming and J lost 5 bases, with 12 bases between them. Germline loops: CDR1 LGHNA, CDR2 YSLEER. CDR3 sequence (DNA): TGCGCCAGCAGCCAAGTGAGCGCCTACGATAATTCACCCCTCCACTTT. This translates into CASSQVSAYDNSPLHF.

This clone was observed once. The chain couples TRBV27 to TRBJ1-1; D not resolved. The CDR3 spans 14 residues. With 1 base removed from V and 5 bases from J, the gap between germline ends came to 11 bases. The germline CDR1 and CDR2 sequences are MNHEY and SMNVEV (reference sequence). The CDR3 loop is CASSLFGVLTEAFF. CDR3 DNA sequence: TGTGCCAGCAGTTTATTCGGGGTATTAACTGAAGCTTTCTTT.

The chain carries TRBV7-9 and TRBJ2-5; 13 nucleotides align to TRBD2. The J segment lost 5 bases and the V segment lost 3 bases, leaving 6 bases of the junction unmatched. This CDR3 is 16 amino acids long. Germline CDR1 reads SEHNR; CDR2 reads FQNEAQ (reference sequence). This chain's CDR3 is CASSFPGLAGRETQYF. The CDR3 DNA reads as TGTGCCAGCAGCTTCCCGGGACTAGCGGGGCGGGAGACCCAGTACTTC.

This clone was detected a few times. This chain joins TRBV11-2 and TRBJ2-7; TRBD1 aligns across 12 bases. Germline CDR1 SGHAT, CDR2 FQNNGV. The CDR3 totals 19 residues. J gave up 3 bases and V 5 bases, and 17 bases lay outside the gene matches. The CDR3 is CASSARGQGAFGSGYEQYF. The CDR3 DNA reads as TGTGCCAGCAGCGCCCGGGGACAGGGGGCATTTGGAAGCGGCTACGAGCAGTACTTC.

The chain couples TRBV7-2 to TRBJ1-1; TRBD1 matches 7 bases. The J segment lost 7 bases and the V segment lost 5 bases, leaving 7 bases of the junction unmatched. CDR1 is SGHTA, CDR2 FQGNSA, per germline. The CDR3 runs 13 residues. The CDR3 spells CASSVRQGSEAFF. CDR3 bases: TGTGCCAGCAGCGTGCGACAGGGTAGTGAAGCTTTCTTT.

J is TRBJ2-7 and V is TRBV30; D is perhaps TRBD2 (5 bases). The CDR3 spans 12 residues. V was trimmed by 0 bases and J by 4 bases, leaving 7 bases between them. Germline V gives CDR1 GTSNPN, CDR2 SVGIG (reference sequence). CDR3 in DNA: TGTGCCTGGAGTGTAGGGAGATACGAGCAGTACTTC. Translation: CAWSVGRYEQYF.

The chain employs TRBV4-2 and TRBJ2-1; 12 nucleotides line up with TRBD2. Germline-derived CDR1 and CDR2 are LGHNA and YNFKEQ. The CDR3 loop spans 16 amino acids. V gave up 0 bases and J gave up 9 bases; unmatched junction bases: 6. CDR3 loop: CASSQDLAGGNGEQFF. CDR3 coding DNA: TGTGCCAGCAGCCAAGATCTAGCGGGGGGGAATGGTGAGCAGTTCTTC.

The CDR3 DNA is TGTGCCAGCAGCCGGACAGGGAGCTCCTATAATTCACCCCTCCACTTT. This translates into CASSRTGSSYNSPLHF. The J gene is TRBJ1-6, the V gene TRBV27, with 8 bases aligning to TRBD1. V lost 6 bases, J lost 0 bases, and 4 bases stayed unmatched. The CDR3 has 16 amino acids. Germline V gene lookup returns CDR1 MNHEY and CDR2 SMNVEV (reference sequence).